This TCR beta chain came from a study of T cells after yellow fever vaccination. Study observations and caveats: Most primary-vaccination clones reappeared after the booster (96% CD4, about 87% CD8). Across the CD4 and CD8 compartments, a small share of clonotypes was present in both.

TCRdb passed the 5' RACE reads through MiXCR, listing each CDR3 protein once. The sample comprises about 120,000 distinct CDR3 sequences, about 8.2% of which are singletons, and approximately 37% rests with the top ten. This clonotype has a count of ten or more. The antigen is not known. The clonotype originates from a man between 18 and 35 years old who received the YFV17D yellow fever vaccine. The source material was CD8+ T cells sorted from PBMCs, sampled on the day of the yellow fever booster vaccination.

CDR3 loop: CASRGLAGGTPGETQYF. CDR3 nucleotides: TGTGCCAGCAGGGGACTAGCGGGGGGCACCCCGGGAGAGACCCAGTACTTC. The chain carries TRBV12-3 or TRBV12-4 and TRBJ2-5; 15 positions match TRBD2. The CDR3 has 17 residues. V lost 6 bases to trimming and J lost 4 bases; unmatched junction nucleotides: 9.